Listed below are T cell receptor beta chains from one sample, sequenced in a study of blood T cell repertoires in COVID-19. Produced via immunoSEQ multiplex PCR; TCRdb's table is partial and in-frame only. The sample holds 150,000 to 200,000 clones, roughly nine tenths seen once. Sequenced sample: peripheral blood. All receptors derive from a man in his 70s with active or convalescent COVID-19. Each CDR3 is given with its conserved first and last residue. D genes are given only for firm matches. Only part of the rows carry a size: once, few, many, or a class if the clone is expanded.

size | J | D | V | DNA | CDR3
NA | TRBJ1-5 | NA | TRBV28 | TGTGCCAGCAGACCTACAGGGAACAGCAATCAGCCCCAGCATTTT | CASRPTGNSNQPQHF
NA | TRBJ2-3 | TRBD2 | TRBV5-6 | TGTGCCAGCAGCTTGGGAGCGGGAACTACCGGAACGCAGTATTTT | CASSLGAGTTGTQYF
NA | TRBJ2-7 | NA | TRBV7-2 | TGTGCCAGCAGTTCTACCGTCGTGGGGAGTGAGGAGCAGTACTTC | CASSSTVVGSEEQYF
NA | TRBJ1-5 | NA | TRBV28 | TGTGCCAGCAGTCCCGGTGGGGGCGGCCAGCCCCAGCATTTT | CASSPGGGGQPQHF
NA | TRBJ2-2 | NA | TRBV20-1 | TGCAGTGCTAGTCCTAGCGAGAACACCGGGGAGCTGTTTTTT | CSASPSENTGELFF
NA | TRBJ1-4 | NA | TRBV4-3 | TGCGCCAGCAGCCCTAGGAGCCCCGATGAAAAACTGTTTTTT | CASSPRSPDEKLFF
NA | TRBJ1-3 | NA | TRBV19 | TGTGCCAGTAGTCTCGACAGGTACTCTGGAAACACCATATATTTT | CASSLDRYSGNTIYF
NA | TRBJ1-1 | TRBD1 | TRBV5-6 | TGTGCCAGCAGCTTGCCCGGGACAGGGGACCTCACTGAAGCTTTCTTT | CASSLPGTGDLTEAFF
NA | TRBJ2-2 | NA | TRBV6-1 | TGTGCCAGCAGTGAACTTAGCTACACCGGGGAGCTGTTTTTT | CASSELSYTGELFF
NA | TRBJ2-7 | NA | TRBV25-1 | TGTGCCAGCAGTGAACAGGGCAGGACAGCGGGAGAGCAGTACTTC | CASSEQGRTAGEQYF
once | TRBJ2-3 | NA | TRBV3-1/TRBV3-2 | TGTGCCAGCAGCCAACCCGGGACTCCCTTCGGGAGAGGTACGCAGTATTTT | CASSQPGTPFGRGTQYF
few | TRBJ1-1 | NA | TRBV3-1/TRBV3-2 | TGTGCCAGCAGTAAAGACAGGCTTAACACTGAAGCTTTCTTT | CASSKDRLNTEAFF
NA | TRBJ1-5 | NA | TRBV27 | TGTGCCAGCAGCATAGGGGTAGGAAATCAGCCCCAGCATTTT | CASSIGVGNQPQHF
NA | TRBJ1-1 | NA | TRBV6-6 | TGTGCCAGCAGACAGGTTTTGAGCACTGAAGCTTTCTTT | CASRQVLSTEAFF
NA | TRBJ2-5 | TRBD1 | TRBV7-7 | TGTGCTAGCAGCAGGGACAGGCGGGAGACCCAGTACTTC | CASSRDRRETQYF